Below are 23 T cell receptor beta chains sequenced from a single sample in a study of Ad26.COV2.S vaccination and SARS-CoV-2 variants. Sequencing used immunoSEQ multiplex PCR; TCRdb keeps in-frame clones, though not all of them. The sample records under 600,000 clones, 70% to 90% being singletons. Treatment given: roughly 18 received Ad26.COV2.S at low or high dose, single or two shots; a few received placebo; per-sample allocation not given. The samples date from day 63 after the first vaccine or placebo injection. Source: peripheral blood, taken in a trial of Ad26.COV2.S vaccine versus placebo. These receptors originate from a person aged 18-65 years who received the Ad26.COV2.S COVID-19 vaccine or a placebo.

V and J are TRBV6-2 or TRBV6-3 and TRBJ2-7; 9 nucleotides agree with TRBD2. The germline V gene encodes CDR1 MNHEY and CDR2 SVGEGT. Losses at the gene ends were 2 bases for V and 6 bases for J; bases not matched to a gene: 8. The CDR3 is made up of 15 amino acids. CDR3 nucleotide sequence: TGTGCCAGCAGTTACACCGGGACTAGCCCCACCGAGCAGTACTTC. Amino acids: CASSYTGTSPTEQYF.

V is TRBV28 and J is TRBJ2-3; D is ambiguous. V lost 1 base and J lost 6, with 17 bases in between. Germline CDR1 MDHEN, CDR2 SYDVKM. CDR3 length: 16 residues. CDR3 sequence (DNA): TGTGCCAGCAGTTTATATCAGGCCGCCAGCCTTGATACGCAGTATTTT. It translates to CASSLYQAASLDTQYF.

This clone was picked up a small number of times. This chain links TRBV27 with TRBJ1-5, with 7 positions matching TRBD1. This CDR3 has 14 residues. Germline values: CDR1 MNHEY, CDR2 SMNVEV (reference sequence). Trimming took 5 bases from V and 5 from J; bases not matched to a gene: 6. The chain's CDR3 is CASSRTGADQPQHF. In nucleotides, the CDR3 is TGTGCCAGCAGTCGTACAGGGGCGGATCAGCCCCAGCATTTT.

The chain has TRBV4-2 and TRBJ2-7; 8 bases match TRBD2. Losses at the gene ends were 0 bases for V and 2 bases for J; bases not matched to a gene: 6. The CDR3 runs to 16 residues. CDR1 is LGHNA and CDR2 is YNFKEQ in the germline V gene. CDR3 sequence reads: CASSQELAGKTYEQYF. In nucleotides, the CDR3 is TGTGCCAGCAGCCAAGAGCTAGCGGGCAAGACCTACGAGCAGTACTTC.

The V and J genes are TRBV7-2 and TRBJ1-1; 8 nucleotides line up with TRBD1. From germline, CDR1 is SGHTA and CDR2 FQGNSA. V lost 5 bases to trimming and J lost 1 base; unmatched junction nucleotides: 3. The CDR3 sequence is 14 residues long. CDR3 nucleotides: TGTGCCAGCAGCATTGGACAGGGGAACACTGAAGCTTTCTTT. Its translation is CASSIGQGNTEAFF.

The V call is TRBV30, the J call TRBJ1-6, with no clear D. The CDR3 has 13 amino acids. Trimming took 5 bases from V and 7 from J, leaving 12 bases between them. Germline V lookup: CDR1 GTSNPN, CDR2 SVGIG (reference sequence). CDR3 coding DNA: TGTGCCTGGGAAAGCCGGGCGAATTCACCCCTCCACTTT. The encoded protein is CAWESRANSPLHF.

The J gene is TRBJ2-7, the V gene TRBV6-5; TRBD1 might be the D (6 bases). The CDR3 covers 14 residues. V lost 7 bases, J lost 2 bases, and 15 bases lay in between. In germline, CDR1 is MNHEY, CDR2 SVGAGI. The CDR3 sequence is CASKDPGAPYEQYF. The DNA of the CDR3 is TGTGCCAGCAAGGACCCAGGGGCTCCCTACGAGCAGTACTTC.

Only one count was recorded for this clone. The chain links TRBV19 to TRBJ1-1; D may be TRBD1 (5 bases). Germline assignment: CDR1 LNHDA and CDR2 SQIVND (reference sequence). This CDR3 comprises 19 residues. V gave up 9 bases and J gave up 0 bases, with 29 bases separating them. The CDR3 region has the DNA TGTGCCAGCCTTAACCCTCGGGCGGGTGGGACTCGGATGAACACTGAAGCTTTCTTT. Translating gives CASLNPRAGGTRMNTEAFF.

This clone was seen a few times. The J gene is TRBJ2-2, the V gene TRBV7-9; D not certain. The V gene's germline CDR1 is SEHNR and CDR2 FQNEAQ (reference sequence). The V end lost 5 bases, the J end lost 0 bases, and 10 bases lay between the germline ends. The CDR3 has 15 amino acids. For the CDR3, the DNA is TGTGCCAGCAGCCGACGGGCCGCGAACACCGGGGAGCTGTTTTTT. Translating gives CASSRRAANTGELFF.

The sample holds one count of this clone. The V gene is TRBV30, the J gene TRBJ1-2, with D hard to call. V dropped 0 bases and J dropped 6 bases, with 11 bases sitting between them. The CDR3 length is 13 residues. Germline V CDR1 and CDR2: GTSNPN, SVGIG (reference sequence). CDR3 protein: CAWSVEGWDGYTF. The CDR3 nucleotides read TGTGCCTGGAGTGTAGAGGGTTGGGATGGCTACACCTTC.

The chain is built from TRBV11-2 and TRBJ2-7; D call uncertain. V gave up 3 bases and J gave up 2 bases, with 5 bases separating them. The germline CDR1 and CDR2 sequences are SGHAT and FQNNGV. CDR3 length: 12 residues. CDR3 region: CASSFFAYEQYF. The CDR3 DNA reads TGTGCCAGCAGCTTTTTCGCCTACGAGCAGTACTTC.

The chain joins TRBV11-2 to TRBJ1-4; weak D call: TRBD1 (6 bases). CDR3 length: 16 amino acids. Germline loops: CDR1 SGHAT, CDR2 FQNNGV. Trimming cost V 0 bases and J 8 bases, with 16 bases left between them. The DNA of the CDR3 is TGTGCCAGCAGCTTAGATCGAGGGGGGCGCCGGGAAAAACTGTTTTTT. This translates into CASSLDRGGRREKLFF.

In this sample, this clone turned up a few times. The chain uses TRBV18 and TRBJ2-2, with TRBD2 matching over 7 bases. After removal of 4 bases from V and 11 bases from J, the junction contained 16 bases not matched to a gene. This CDR3 contains 16 residues. CDR1 is KGHSH and CDR2 is LQKENI in the germline V gene. The chain's CDR3 is CASSRRTRGSPAELFF. For the CDR3, the DNA is TGTGCCAGCTCACGCCGGACTAGGGGAAGCCCCGCAGAGCTGTTTTTT.

The V and J genes are TRBV25-1 and TRBJ1-1; TRBD1 is a possible D gene (5 bases). The V gene's germline CDR1 is MGHDK and CDR2 SYGVNS. The CDR3 sequence is 13 residues long. Deletions cut 7 bases from V and 1 base from J, with 10 bases between. The CDR3 DNA sequence: TGTGCCAGCAAAGAAGACAGGAACACTGAAGCTTTCTTT. It is translated as CASKEDRNTEAFF.

V gene TRBV4-1 combines with J gene TRBJ2-5; D call uncertain. CDR3 size: 13 residues. Trimming cost V 1 base and J 10 bases, with 13 bases left between them. Germline V gene sequence: CDR1 MGHRA, CDR2 YSYEKL. Written as DNA, the CDR3 is TGCGCCAGCAGCCAAGCCCTTACGGAGCTCCAGTACTTC. Residues: CASSQALTELQYF.

This sequence joins TRBV11-1 and TRBJ2-3; D might be TRBD2 (6 bases). Germline CDR1 and CDR2: SGHAT and FQDESV (reference sequence). CDR3 size: 15 residues. V was cut by 5 bases and J by 0 bases, with 12 bases left in between. The CDR3 reads CASSPGTWSTDTQYF. The CDR3 DNA reads TGTGCCAGCAGCCCCGGGACTTGGAGCACAGATACGCAGTATTTT.

V usage is TRBV10-1 and J usage is TRBJ2-7; 8 bases fit TRBD2. The CDR3 is made up of 16 amino acids. The V gene's germline CDR1 is WNHNN and CDR2 SYGVQD (reference sequence). V was clipped by 3 bases and J by 2 bases; unmatched bases: 9. The CDR3 loop is CASSDSSAGAPYEQYF. In nucleotides, the CDR3 is TGCGCCAGCAGTGACTCCTCAGCGGGAGCCCCCTACGAGCAGTACTTC.

V gene TRBV12-3 or TRBV12-4 combines with J gene TRBJ1-1; TRBD1 aligns across 7 bases. The CDR3 is made up of 13 amino acids. V shed 7 bases, J shed 3 bases, and the junction held 5 bases outside the gene matches. DNA of the CDR3: TGTGCCAGCAAGGGACAGACCTACACTGAAGCTTTCTTT. This sequence encodes CASKGQTYTEAFF.

This chain uses TRBV18 with TRBJ2-7; D perhaps matches TRBD2 (6 bases). Deletions cut 4 bases from V and 5 bases from J, with 21 bases between. This CDR3 has 16 amino acids. Germline assignment: CDR1 KGHSH and CDR2 LQKENI. CDR3 sequence (DNA): TGTGCCAGCTCACGCGGGGCGGGGACCGTCGAAAACGAGCAGTACTTC. It yields the protein CASSRGAGTVENEQYF.

The rearrangement joins TRBV6-5 to TRBJ2-3; D possibly corresponds to TRBD1 (6 bases). Looked up from germline, CDR1 is MNHEY and CDR2 is SVGAGI. This CDR3 comprises 14 residues. The V and J ends lost 6 bases and 4 bases respectively, with 14 bases between them. The CDR3 protein is CASRRGSGSDTQYF. DNA for the CDR3: TGTGCCAGCAGAAGGGGGAGCGGTTCAGATACGCAGTATTTT.

As concerns this clone: At one of its ends the junction is not consistent with the germline gene, which may arise from a read error. The CDR3 sequence: CTSSEGSFGNQPQHF. As DNA, the CDR3 is TGTACCAGCAGTGAAGGATCGTTCGGCAATCAGCCCCAGCATTTT. The chain employs TRBV2 and TRBJ1-5, with D hard to call. From germline, CDR1 is SNHLY and CDR2 FYNNEI. This CDR3 is built from 15 residues.

The rearrangement links TRBV4-1 to TRBJ1-4; D ambiguous. Per germline, CDR1 MGHRA and CDR2 YSYEKL. CDR3 length equals 14 residues. V lost 1 base to trimming and J lost 5 bases, with 8 bases between them. In nucleotides, the CDR3 is TGCGCCAGCAGCCAAGTTCAGCGAAATGAAAAACTGTTTTTT. It is translated as CASSQVQRNEKLFF.

J is TRBJ2-2 and V is TRBV9; D possibly matches TRBD1 or TRBD2 (5 bases each). The germline V gene has CDR1 SGDLS and CDR2 YYNGEE. V shed 2 bases and J shed 2 bases, with 19 bases lying between them. The CDR3 totals 18 residues. CDR3 sequence reads: CASSVGARITYNTGELFF. The CDR3 nucleotides are TGTGCCAGCAGCGTCGGGGCTCGCATTACCTATAACACCGGGGAGCTGTTTTTT.